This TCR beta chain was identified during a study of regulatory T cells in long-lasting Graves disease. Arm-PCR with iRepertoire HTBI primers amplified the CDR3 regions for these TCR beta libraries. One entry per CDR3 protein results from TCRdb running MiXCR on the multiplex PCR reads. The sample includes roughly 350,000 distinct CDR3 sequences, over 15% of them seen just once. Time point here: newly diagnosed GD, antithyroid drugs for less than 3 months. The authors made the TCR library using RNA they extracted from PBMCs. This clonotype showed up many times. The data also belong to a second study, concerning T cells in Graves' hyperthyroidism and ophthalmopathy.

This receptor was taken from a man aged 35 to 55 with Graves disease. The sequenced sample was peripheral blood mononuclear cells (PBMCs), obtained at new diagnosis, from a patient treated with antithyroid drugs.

The CDR3 nucleotides read TGTGCCAGCAAAAAAGCTTTCTTT. It encodes CASKKAFF. This chain uses TRBV6-1 with TRBJ1-1; D is undetermined. The CDR3 sequence is 8 residues long. Per the germline V gene, CDR1 is MNHNS and CDR2 is SASEGT. V was trimmed by 7 bases and J by 9 bases, leaving 3 bases between them.